Listed below are T cell receptor beta chains from one sample, sequenced in a study of CD8+ T cells in alopecia areata. Here immunoSEQ multiplex PCR was the method, and the copy in TCRdb shows in-frame clones only, minus some. The table includes about 180,000 clones, about 48% detected once. The specimen was CD8+ T cells sorted from blood, collected at week 24, from a patient treated with tofacitinib. These TCRs come from a human donor with alopecia areata. Both conserved end residues are part of each CDR3. A D gene is named only where the DNA matches it firmly. Not all rows give a size; the values are once, few, many and, for expanded clones, a class.

>TRBJ1-1|NA|NA|TRBV30
TGTGCCTGGGATTACGGGACTTCTGAAGCTTTCTTT
CAWDYGTSEAFF
>TRBJ2-7|few|NA|TRBV29-1
TGCAGCGTTTGGGGACGGGGTGCGAACTACGAGCAGTACTTC
CSVWGRGANYEQYF
>TRBJ2-4|NA|TRBD2|TRBV27
TGTGCCAGCAGTTCCCCCCGGACTAGTGAAGGGGAAAACATTCAGTACTTC
CASSSPRTSEGENIQYF
>TRBJ1-4|NA|TRBD1|TRBV29-1
TGCAGCGTGCTAGGGACAGGGAAACGGGAAAAACTGTTTTTT
CSVLGTGKREKLFF
>TRBJ2-2|few|NA|TRBV27
TGTGCCAGCCGGGACATAGCGAACACCGGGGAGCTGTTTTTT
CASRDIANTGELFF
>TRBJ2-5|NA|TRBD1|TRBV4-1
TGCGCCAGCAGCCAAGAACCGACAGGGGGCGGGGAGACCCAGTACTTC
CASSQEPTGGGETQYF
>TRBJ1-2|NA|NA|TRBV6-5
TGTGCCAGCAGCACAGGTCTGGGCAACTATGGCTACACCTTC
CASSTGLGNYGYTF
>TRBJ1-5|NA|TRBD1|TRBV19
TGTGCCAGTCGACAGGGGGAAGGCAATCAGCCCCAGCATTTT
CASRQGEGNQPQHF
>TRBJ2-7|few|TRBD1|TRBV5-6
TGTGCCAGCAGTTCCGGGACAGGGCCCTACGAGCAGTACTTC
CASSSGTGPYEQYF
>TRBJ2-7|few|NA|TRBV30
TGTGCCTGGAGTGTACGTCCCTTCTCCTACGAGCAGTACTTC
CAWSVRPFSYEQYF
>TRBJ1-2|NA|NA|TRBV4-3
TGCGCCAGCAGCCAAGATCTTAGTCTTTATGGCTACACCTTC
CASSQDLSLYGYTF
>TRBJ1-2|few|NA|TRBV6-1
TGTGCCAGCAGTGAAGGCAGTTTCGGGTATGGCTACACCTTC
CASSEGSFGYGYTF
>TRBJ2-2|NA|TRBD2|TRBV19
TGTGCCAGTAGTATAGGCGGGACTACTAAGAACACCGGGGAGCTGTTTTTT
CASSIGGTTKNTGELFF
>TRBJ2-1|NA|NA|TRBV2
TGTGCCAGCAGTGAGCGAGGACGGAACAATGAGCAGTTCTTC
CASSERGRNNEQFF
>TRBJ2-2|few|NA|TRBV21-1
TGTGCCAGCAGCCGGGACAACACCGGGGAGCTGTTTTTT
CASSRDNTGELFF
>TRBJ2-6|NA|NA|TRBV7-9
TGTGCCAGCAGCTCCACTACGAACCGGGACGGCTCTGGGGCCAACGTCCTGACTTTC
CASSSTTNRDGSGANVLTF
>TRBJ1-2|NA|TRBD1|TRBV12-5
TGTGCTAGTGGAAACCCCGGGACAGGGAAAACTTATGGCTACACCTTC
CASGNPGTGKTYGYTF
>TRBJ2-7|few|NA|TRBV2
TGTGCCAGCGGGCCCCGTACCTACGAGCAGTACTTC
CASGPRTYEQYF
>TRBJ1-4|few|NA|TRBV30
TGTGCCTGGAGTGTACTGGGGTCCCTACGTGAAAAACTGTTTTTT
CAWSVLGSLREKLFF
>TRBJ2-7|once|NA|TRBV2
TGTGCCACCCAACAGGAACCGACAGAATCCTACGAGCAGTACTTC
CATQQEPTESYEQYF
>TRBJ2-3|NA|NA|TRBV4-3
TGCGCCAGCAGCCAAGATTCTGCGCTAGATACGCAGTATTTT
CASSQDSALDTQYF
>TRBJ2-1|NA|NA|TRBV29-1
TGCAGCGTCGCCGACGAGGTAGGGCTTTTCAGTCGGTTCTTC
CSVADEVGLFSRFF
>TRBJ2-2|few|NA|TRBV29-1
TGCAGCGTTGTGGGTCTGGGAGCGACCGGGGAGCTGTTTTTT
CSVVGLGATGELFF
>TRBJ2-1|few|NA|TRBV29-1
TGCAGCGTTGAAGATCTGTTACCAGGGTCAGCCTACAATGAGCAGTTCTTC
CSVEDLLPGSAYNEQFF
>TRBJ1-1|few|NA|TRBV4-3
TGCGCCAGCAGCCTAGGGAGAGGAGTCACTGAAGCTTTCTTT
CASSLGRGVTEAFF
>TRBJ1-2|few|TRBD1|TRBV29-1
TGCAGCGACCGACAGGGCCAAGGCTACACCTTC
CSDRQGQGYTF
>TRBJ2-3|NA|NA|TRBV5-6
TGTGCCAGCAACTCCGTGGGACGCGGCAAACTTAATACGCAGTATTTT
CASNSVGRGKLNTQYF
>TRBJ1-4|NA|NA|TRBV9
TGTGCCAGCAGCGCACAGGGAGCTAATGAAAAACTGTTTTTT
CASSAQGANEKLFF
>TRBJ1-6|NA|NA|TRBV27
TGTGCCAGCAGTGTAAGCGGTAATTCACCCCTCCACTTT
CASSVSGNSPLHF
>TRBJ1-2|NA|NA|TRBV29-1
TGCAGCGTTGCGTATTCCGGGATTGGCTACACCTTC
CSVAYSGIGYTF
>TRBJ1-2|NA|NA|TRBV2
TGTGCCAGCAGTGAGGGGGCAGGGAACTATGGCTACACCTTC
CASSEGAGNYGYTF
>TRBJ2-1|NA|NA|TRBV2
TGTGCCAGCAGTATGGATGACTATTCGAACAATGAGCAGTTCTTC
CASSMDDYSNNEQFF
>TRBJ1-2|NA|NA|TRBV29-1
TGCAGCGTTACGAGACAGAACTATGGCTACACCTTC
CSVTRQNYGYTF
>TRBJ2-1|NA|NA|TRBV19
TGTGCCAGTAGTATGCTTTTTAGGGCAACTGAGCAGTTCTTC
CASSMLFRATEQFF
>TRBJ1-3|NA|NA|TRBV9
TGTGCCAGCAGCGCAACAGGGAACTCTGGAAACACCATATATTTT
CASSATGNSGNTIYF
>TRBJ1-2|NA|NA|TRBV4-3
TGCGCCAGCAGCCAAGATTTGGGTCCCGGGGGGGATGGCTACACCTTC
CASSQDLGPGGDGYTF
>TRBJ1-5|few|NA|TRBV4-3
TGCGCCAGCAGCCAAGACGAGGGGTTCGGTCAGCCCCAGCATTTT
CASSQDEGFGQPQHF
>TRBJ2-2|NA|TRBD2|TRBV19
TGTGCCAGTACCACTGAGCGGGGGACCACCGGGGAGCTGTTTTTT
CASTTERGTTGELFF
>TRBJ2-7|NA|NA|TRBV5-1
TGCGCCAGCAGCTTGGGCGCAGGACGTGAGCAGTACTTC
CASSLGAGREQYF
>TRBJ2-7|NA|TRBD1|TRBV7-7
TGTGCCAGCAGCCTGGACAGGGGCTACGAGCAGTACTTC
CASSLDRGYEQYF
>TRBJ2-3|NA|NA|TRBV5-1
TGCGCCAGCAGTTTCGATCCCTCAGGTCAGGGATCGACAGATACGCAGTATTTT
CASSFDPSGQGSTDTQYF
>TRBJ2-7|NA|TRBD2|TRBV5-1
TGCGCCAGCAGCGCGGGGGACGGATATTACGAGCAGTACTTC
CASSAGDGYYEQYF
>TRBJ2-7|NA|NA|TRBV2
TGTGCCAGCGATGCAGGTGGGGTCTCCTACGAGCAGTACTTC
CASDAGGVSYEQYF
>TRBJ2-7|NA|NA|TRBV10-1
TGCGCCAGCAGTGACAGCTACGAGCAGTACTTC
CASSDSYEQYF
>TRBJ2-3|NA|TRBD2|TRBV2
TGTGCCAGCAGTTCCCCGACTAGCGCAGATGGTGGTACGCAGTATTTT
CASSSPTSADGGTQYF
>TRBJ1-1|NA|NA|TRBV7-6
TGTGCCAGCAGCGAAGGATTCGGCACTGAAGCTTTCTTT
CASSEGFGTEAFF